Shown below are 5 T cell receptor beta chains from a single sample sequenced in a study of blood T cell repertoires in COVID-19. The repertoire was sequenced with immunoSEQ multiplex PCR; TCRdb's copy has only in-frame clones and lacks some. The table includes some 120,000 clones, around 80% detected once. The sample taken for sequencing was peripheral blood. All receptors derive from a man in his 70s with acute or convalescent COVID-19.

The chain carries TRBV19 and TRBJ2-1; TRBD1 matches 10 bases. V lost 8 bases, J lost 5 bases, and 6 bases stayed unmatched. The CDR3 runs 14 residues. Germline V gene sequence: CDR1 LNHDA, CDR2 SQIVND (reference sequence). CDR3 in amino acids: CASSWTGGHNEQFF. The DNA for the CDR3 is TGTGCCAGTTCTTGGACAGGGGGACACAATGAGCAGTTCTTC.

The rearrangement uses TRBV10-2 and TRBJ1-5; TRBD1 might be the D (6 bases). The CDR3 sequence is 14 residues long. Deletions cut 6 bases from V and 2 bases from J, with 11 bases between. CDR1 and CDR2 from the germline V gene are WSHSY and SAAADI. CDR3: CASRDAGGNQPQHF. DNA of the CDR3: TGCGCCAGCAGAGACGCAGGGGGCAATCAGCCCCAGCATTTT.

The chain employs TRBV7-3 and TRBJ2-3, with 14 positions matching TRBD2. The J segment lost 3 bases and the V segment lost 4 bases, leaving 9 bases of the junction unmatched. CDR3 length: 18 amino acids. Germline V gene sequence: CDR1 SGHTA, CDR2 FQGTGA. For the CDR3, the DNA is TGTGCCAGCAGCTCCAGACTAGCGGGGGGGCCGCCGACAGATACGCAGTATTTT. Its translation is CASSSRLAGGPPTDTQYF.

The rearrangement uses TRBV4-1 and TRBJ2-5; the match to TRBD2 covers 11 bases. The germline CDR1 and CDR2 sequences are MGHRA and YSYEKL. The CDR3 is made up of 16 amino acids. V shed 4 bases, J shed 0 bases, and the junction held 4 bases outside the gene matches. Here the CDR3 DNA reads TGCGCCAGCAGCCGATTAGCGGGGGGGTACCAAGAGACCCAGTACTTC. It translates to CASSRLAGGYQETQYF.

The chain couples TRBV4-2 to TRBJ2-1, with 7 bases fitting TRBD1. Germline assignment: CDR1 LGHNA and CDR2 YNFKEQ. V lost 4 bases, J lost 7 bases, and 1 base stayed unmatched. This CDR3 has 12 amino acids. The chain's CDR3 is CASSRQGNEQFF. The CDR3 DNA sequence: TGTGCCAGCAGCCGACAGGGTAATGAGCAGTTCTTC.